The 17 T cell receptor beta chains in this list originate from one sample, sequenced in a study of shared clonotypes between healthy human individuals. Cells designated naive CD8 were CD45RO-negative and were positively selected for CCR7, with terminally differentiated effector memory CD45RA+ cells excluded. Data came from immunoSEQ multiplex PCR; TCRdb stores just in-frame clones and leaves some out. This sample has 800,000 or so clones, with about 96% found just once. The sample comprised naive CD8+ T cells sorted from blood. All receptors come from a man in his thirties or forties in good health.

Worth noting for this clone: This sample also contains other DNA sequences that code for the same CDR3. The chain uses TRBV9 and TRBJ2-1, with TRBD2 identical over 8 bases. The germline gives CDR1 SGDLS, CDR2 YYNGEE. V shed 3 bases, J shed 2 bases, and the junction held 4 bases outside the gene matches. The CDR3 is 15 residues long. CDR3 in amino acids: CASSAVAGTYNEQFF. For the CDR3, the DNA is TGTGCCAGCAGCGCGGTAGCGGGAACCTACAATGAGCAGTTCTTC.

A remark on this clone: Other DNA sequences from this sample encode an identical CDR3 as well. The V gene is TRBV2, the J gene TRBJ2-7; possibly TRBD2 for D (5 bases). The length of the CDR3 is 12 residues. V shed 6 bases and J shed 3 bases, with 9 bases lying between them. CDR1 and CDR2 (germline): SNHLY, FYNNEI. CDR3 sequence reads: CASRGDYYEQYF. CDR3 bases: TGTGCCAGCAGAGGAGACTACTACGAGCAGTACTTC.

The gene calls are TRBV27 and TRBJ2-7; D may be TRBD1 (5 bases). The germline V gene has CDR1 MNHEY and CDR2 SMNVEV (reference sequence). Trimming shortened V by 2 bases and J by 1 base, and 18 bases separated the two germline ends. The CDR3 covers 17 residues. In DNA, the CDR3 is TGTGCCAGCAGTTTACCCCCCCAGGGCCCAGCATCCTACGAGCAGTACTTC. This sequence encodes CASSLPPQGPASYEQYF.

The genes are TRBV27 and TRBJ1-4, with D unclear. There are 15 residues in the CDR3. Germline values: CDR1 MNHEY, CDR2 SMNVEV (reference sequence). The V and J ends lost 3 bases and 0 bases respectively, with 8 bases between them. The CDR3 protein is CASSFLPATNEKLFF. CDR3 DNA sequence: TGTGCCAGCAGTTTCCTCCCGGCAACTAATGAAAAACTGTTTTTT.

V is TRBV7-9 and J is TRBJ2-2, with D possibly TRBD2 on 5 matching bases. The germline V gene encodes CDR1 SEHNR and CDR2 FQNEAQ (reference sequence). This CDR3 spans 15 amino acids. V was pared by 2 bases and J by 6 bases, with 13 bases between. The CDR3 spells CASSLRPPGAGELFF. Written as DNA, the CDR3 is TGTGCCAGCAGCTTACGCCCCCCCGGGGCCGGGGAGCTGTTTTTT.

The chain employs TRBV5-5 and TRBJ2-1; D possibly corresponds to TRBD2 (5 bases). Germline V CDR1 and CDR2: SGHKS, YYEKEE (reference sequence). Trimming removed 5 bases at V and 7 bases at J, with 10 bases between. There are 12 residues in the CDR3. Written as DNA, the CDR3 is TGTGCCAGCAGTTGGACTGGAAATGAGCAGTTCTTC. Translated, it gives CASSWTGNEQFF.

The chain employs TRBV5-6 and TRBJ2-1; D gene uncertain. Trimming pared 0 bases from V and 4 bases from J, leaving 2 bases between. This CDR3 spans 12 amino acids. Germline V gene lookup returns CDR1 SGHDT and CDR2 YYEEEE. The CDR3 spells CASSLDYNEQFF. CDR3 sequence (DNA): TGTGCCAGCAGCTTGGATTACAATGAGCAGTTCTTC.

This clone is a singleton in its sample. Other DNA sequences of this sample code for an identical CDR3. This chain connects TRBV27 to TRBJ2-1, with 12 positions matching TRBD2. The V and J ends lost 4 bases and 4 bases, in that order; junction bases with no gene match: 2. The CDR3 length is 15 residues. From germline, CDR1 is MNHEY and CDR2 SMNVEV (reference sequence). The chain's CDR3 is CASSSGTSGYNEQFF. CDR3 coding DNA: TGTGCCAGCAGTTCCGGGACTAGCGGGTACAATGAGCAGTTCTTC.

Concerning this clone: Other DNA sequences in this sample translate to the same CDR3. The V gene is TRBV13, the J gene TRBJ1-1, with D uncertain. Trimming removed 5 bases at V and 1 base at J, with 8 bases between. CDR1 and CDR2 from the germline V gene are PRHDT and FYEKMQ (reference sequence). This CDR3 is built from 13 residues. Here the CDR3 DNA reads TGTGCCAGCAGCCTGGGAGGGAACACTGAAGCTTTCTTT. It encodes CASSLGGNTEAFF. Using reference TRBV13 and TRBJ1-1 for the parts outside the CDR3, the full variable domain is AAGVIQSPRHLIKEKRETATLKCYPIPRHDTVYWYQQGPGQDPQFLISFYEKMQSDKGSIPDRFSAQQFSDYHSELNMSSLELGDSALYFCASSLGGNTEAFFGQGTRLTVV.

The chain is built from TRBV2 and TRBJ2-1; tentative D call: TRBD2 (5 bases). The germline CDR1 and CDR2 sequences are SNHLY and FYNNEI. This CDR3 region has 14 residues. Trimming removed 4 bases from V and 6 bases from J, with 13 bases in between. CDR3 sequence reads: CASSGLSPGNEQFF. Here the CDR3 DNA reads TGTGCCAGCAGTGGACTATCACCTGGCAATGAGCAGTTCTTC. Combining the CDR3 with reference TRBV2 and TRBJ2-1 gives the whole variable domain EPEVTQTPSHQVTQMGQEVILRCVPISNHLYFYWYRQILGQKVEFLVSFYNNEISEKSEIFDDQFSVERPDGSNFTLKIRSTKLEDSAMYFCASSGLSPGNEQFFGPGTRLTVL.

The genes are TRBV11-2 and TRBJ2-2, with 10 bases fitting TRBD2. Germline V CDR1 and CDR2: SGHAT, FQNNGV. V trimming: 3 bases; J trimming: 1 base; junction bases outside the gene matches: 2. The CDR3 covers 16 residues. The CDR3: CASSLSSGGNTGELFF. The CDR3 DNA reads as TGTGCCAGCAGCTTGTCTAGCGGGGGGAACACCGGGGAGCTGTTTTTT. Full variable domain (missing parts from reference TRBV11-2 and TRBJ2-2): EAGVAQSPRYKIIEKRQSVAFWCNPISGHATLYWYQQILGQGPKLLIQFQNNGVVDDSQLPKDRFSAERLKGVDSTLKIQPAKLEDSAVYLCASSLSSGGNTGELFFGEGSRLTVL.

The chain is built from TRBV15 and TRBJ2-1; no clear D gene. Germline assignment: CDR1 LNHNV and CDR2 YYDKDF (reference sequence). The CDR3 is made up of 14 amino acids. Deletions cut 8 bases from V and 8 bases from J, with 19 bases between. The CDR3 is CATGTKRPDDEQFF. The CDR3 bases are TGTGCCACCGGAACAAAAAGGCCAGACGATGAGCAGTTCTTC.

V gene TRBV5-4 combines with J gene TRBJ2-7; 9 bases match TRBD1. CDR1 and CDR2 (germline): SGHNT, YYREEE (reference sequence). The CDR3 spans 16 residues. The V segment lost 0 bases and the J segment 3 bases; nucleotides outside the gene matches: 7. The DNA for the CDR3 is TGTGCCAGCAGCTTGGCCCAAGGACAGGGGATCTACGAGCAGTACTTC. Its translation is CASSLAQGQGIYEQYF.

The chain employs TRBV7-9 and TRBJ2-1; D gene unclear. CDR3 length: 14 amino acids. Per germline, CDR1 SEHNR and CDR2 FQNEAQ (reference sequence). Trimming left V 5 bases short and J 7 bases short, with 15 bases between. CDR3 protein: CASSPPESDNEQFF. CDR3 coding DNA: TGTGCCAGCAGCCCCCCCGAATCCGATAATGAGCAGTTCTTC.

CDR3 in DNA: TGTGCCAGCAGCGGCGGGACCTACGAGCAGTACTTC. Translated, it gives CASSGGTYEQYF. The V call is TRBV11-3, the J call TRBJ2-7; weak D call: TRBD2 (6 bases). This CDR3 has 12 amino acids. Germline V lookup: CDR1 SGHNT, CDR2 YENEEA. The V end lost 5 bases, the J end lost 2 bases, and 7 bases lay between the germline ends. Variable domain in full (rest from reference TRBV11-3 and TRBJ2-7): EAGVVQSPRYKIIEKKQPVAFWCNPISGHNTLYWYLQNLGQGPELLIRYENEEAVDDSQLPKDRFSAERLKGVDSTLKIQPAELGDSAVYLCASSGGTYEQYFGPGTRLTVT.

This chain connects TRBV11-2 to TRBJ2-7, with a weak D call TRBD1 (5 bases). CDR1 and CDR2 (germline): SGHAT, FQNNGV. V was cut by 5 bases and J by 5 bases, with 13 bases left in between. This CDR3 has 13 amino acids. CDR3 sequence reads: CASSTLRVHEQYF. CDR3 nucleotides: TGTGCCAGCAGCACCCTCAGGGTCCACGAGCAGTACTTC.

This clone was detected only once. The rearrangement links TRBV28 to TRBJ2-2; D is uncertain. Trimming took 6 bases from V and 2 from J, leaving 16 bases between them. Germline V gene lookup returns CDR1 MDHEN and CDR2 SYDVKM. There are 16 residues in the CDR3. CDR3 sequence: CASRYLTPANTGELFF. CDR3 bases: TGTGCCAGCAGGTATCTGACACCAGCCAACACCGGGGAGCTGTTTTTT.